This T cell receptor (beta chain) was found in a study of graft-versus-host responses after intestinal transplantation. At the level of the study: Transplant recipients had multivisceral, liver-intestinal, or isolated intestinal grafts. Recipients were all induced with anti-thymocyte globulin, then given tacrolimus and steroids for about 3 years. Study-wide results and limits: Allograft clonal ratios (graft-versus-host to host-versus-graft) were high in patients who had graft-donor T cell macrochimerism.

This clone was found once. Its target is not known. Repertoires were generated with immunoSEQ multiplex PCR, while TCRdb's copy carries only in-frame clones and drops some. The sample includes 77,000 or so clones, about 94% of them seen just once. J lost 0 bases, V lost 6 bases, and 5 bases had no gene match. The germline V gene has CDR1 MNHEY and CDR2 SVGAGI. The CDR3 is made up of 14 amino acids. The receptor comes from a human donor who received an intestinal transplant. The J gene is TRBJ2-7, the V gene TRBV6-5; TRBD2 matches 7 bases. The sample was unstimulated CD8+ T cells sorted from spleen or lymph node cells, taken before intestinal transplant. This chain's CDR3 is CASRVGGGSYEQYF. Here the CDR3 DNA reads TGTGCCAGCAGGGTTGGCGGGGGCTCCTACGAGCAGTACTTC.